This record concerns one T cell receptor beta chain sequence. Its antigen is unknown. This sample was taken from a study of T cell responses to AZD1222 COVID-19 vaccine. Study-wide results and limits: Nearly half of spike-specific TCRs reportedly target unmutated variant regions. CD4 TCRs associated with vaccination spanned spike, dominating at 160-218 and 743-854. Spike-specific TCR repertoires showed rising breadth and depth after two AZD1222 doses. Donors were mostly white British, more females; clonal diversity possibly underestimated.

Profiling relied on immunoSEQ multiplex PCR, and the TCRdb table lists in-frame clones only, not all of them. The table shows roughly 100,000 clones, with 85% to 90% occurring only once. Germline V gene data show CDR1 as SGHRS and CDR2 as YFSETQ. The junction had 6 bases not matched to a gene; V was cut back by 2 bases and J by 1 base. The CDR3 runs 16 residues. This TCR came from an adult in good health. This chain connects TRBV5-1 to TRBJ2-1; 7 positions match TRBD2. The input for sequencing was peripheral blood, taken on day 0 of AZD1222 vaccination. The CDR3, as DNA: TGCGCCAGCAGCTTAGAACTAGCGCGGTCCTACAATGAGCAGTTCTTC. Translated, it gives CASSLELARSYNEQFF.